These T cell receptor beta chains were read from a single sample in a study of CD4 and CD8 cells across lung adenocarcinoma regions. One entry per CDR3 protein, called by TCRdb with MiXCR from the PCR reads. The sample contains about 8,400 distinct CDR3 sequences, roughly 56% of which appear only once. The material sequenced was CD4+ T cells from the center of a lung tumor. These receptors were taken from a female donor with lung adenocarcinoma. The CD4 and CD8 labels of this study may be unreliable. The CDR3 runs from the conserved cysteine through the conserved F or W. The order of the fields is V gene, J gene, clone size, CDR3 protein. Some rows have no size entry. The others give once, few or many, or a class for an expanded clone.

>TRBV27|TRBJ2-3|-
CASSARVAGAKDMQYF
>TRBV28|TRBJ1-6|-
CATTGSGSYNSPLHF
>TRBV7-2|TRBJ2-1|few
CASSLDGGLYNEQFF
>TRBV7-9|TRBJ2-5|-
CAVSSGRAKETQYF
>TRBV27|-|-
CASRATGAGGTDTQYF
>TRBV4-2|TRBJ2-3|-
CACGQVGGRDTDTQYF
>TRBV27|-|-
CASRRRDRGTDTQHF
>TRBV6-2/TRBV6-3|TRBJ2-4|medium-sized
CASSYFGKNIQYF
>TRBV27|TRBJ2-5|-
CASSLTPETQYF
>TRBV6-5|TRBJ2-5|-
CASSSLDNSYNEQYF
>TRBV11-2|TRBJ2-1|-
CVSRLGLAGYNEQFF
>TRBV6-1|TRBJ2-4|-
CARGLRGKNIQYF
>TRBV6-5|TRBJ2-3|-
CASSSGTWGSDIQYF
>TRBV9|TRBJ1-2|-
CASSVYDRVSGYGYTF
>TRBV7-2|TRBJ2-2|medium-sized
CASSQGLGGGELFF
>TRBV7-2|TRBJ2-7|-
CASSRGLNYEQYF
>TRBV5-5|TRBJ1-2|few
CASSLGRLNYGYTF
>TRBV11-3|TRBJ2-3|-
CASSLVVTDTQYF
>TRBV27|TRBJ2-1|medium-sized
CASRSGTSGNNEQFF
>TRBV6-4|TRBJ2-1|few
CASSDTQLVNNEQFF
>TRBV27|TRBJ1-6|medium-sized
CASSYSEDLNSPLHF
>TRBV6-1|TRBJ2-1|once
CASRPDPTSYNEQFF
>TRBV6-1|TRBJ2-1|-
CASNRASGAYYEQFF
>TRBV27|TRBJ2-4|few
CASTNLGGDQKIQYF
>TRBV10-1|-|-
CASSESGRQETQYF
>TRBV6-5|TRBJ2-2|few
CASSTSGRDTGELFF
>TRBV10-2|-|once
CATQGRGFPHEQYF
>TRBV6-1|TRBJ2-5|-
CASSEIRGEAQYF
>TRBV10-2|-|-
CASSETEANTQYF
>TRBV6-5|TRBJ2-1|-
CASSYGSGDSYNEQFF
>TRBV6-5|-|-
CASSSGITGEQYF
>TRBV6-1|TRBJ2-1|-
CASIGGNLGNEQFF
>TRBV12-3/TRBV12-4|TRBJ2-3|medium-sized
CASSLVAGGRDTQYF
>TRBV7-2|-|medium-sized
CASSFPGSGVDEQFF
>TRBV15|TRBJ2-5|-
CATSRRGETQYF
>TRBV27|TRBJ2-1|once
CASSPGTSGTNYNEQFF
>TRBV7-2|-|few
CASSLEPTGQGNNEQYF
>TRBV6-2/TRBV6-3|-|-
CASKGRQGEQYF
>TRBV6-1|TRBJ1-2|-
CASSFSYSGDNYGYTF
>TRBV6-1|TRBJ2-1|-
CASSDFRDKGRDEQFF
>TRBV27|-|large
CASSNLGRGATYEQYF
>TRBV25-1|TRBJ2-3|medium-sized
CASSERVKHTQYF